This T cell receptor (beta chain) was sequenced in a study of cytomegalovirus exposure and HLA in healthy donors. Regarding the study as a whole: TCR sequences were mostly rare, though some public TCRs occurred in many donors. Subsequent analysis revealed that first-cohort TCR clusters tended to co-occur in the 130 or so validation repertoires.

Data came from immunoSEQ multiplex PCR; TCRdb stores just in-frame clones and leaves some out. The table shows 150,000 to 200,000 clones, with approximately 87% occurring only once. With regard to this clone: Its antigen is not identified.

The donors formed part of the roughly 110-subject validation cohort, distinct from the approximately 630-subject first cohort. This CDR3 has 16 amino acids. The germline gives CDR1 SQVTM, CDR2 ANQGSEA. V was shortened by 1 base and J by 6 bases, with 19 bases between the two germline ends. V and J are TRBV29-1 and TRBJ2-1; D perhaps matches TRBD1 (5 bases). The sequence came from a woman aged 25 to 39 in good health and CMV-seronegative. Sequenced input: PBMCs. CDR3: CSVEGGQGSILNEQFF. The CDR3 DNA is TGCAGCGTTGAAGGAGGACAAGGATCAATCCTCAATGAGCAGTTCTTC.